Listed here are 10 T cell receptor beta chains from one sample, sequenced in a study of T-cell memory formation after mild COVID-19. One entry per CDR3 protein results from TCRdb running MiXCR on the 5' RACE reads. Of approximately 260,000 distinct CDR3 sequences listed, approximately 19% are singletons. The specimen was PBMCs or a T cell subset sorted from them (not recorded which). The receptors originated from a man between 18 and 35 years old who had mild COVID-19 (a few samples of this study predate the infection). Cell type and time point are not known.

This clonotype was seen a handful of times. The V call is TRBV20-1, the J call TRBJ2-3; D remains unclear. From germline, CDR1 is DFQATT and CDR2 SNEGSKA (reference sequence). V was clipped by 1 base and J by 0 bases, with 17 bases between them. The CDR3 spans 17 residues. The CDR3 protein is CSARAKPVAASTDTQYF. CDR3 bases: TGCAGTGCTAGAGCCAAGCCGGTGGCGGCTAGCACAGATACGCAGTATTTT.

The CDR3 DNA follows: TGCAGCGTTGACGGTGCTTTCTTT. Translation: CSVDGAFF. The rearrangement joins TRBV29-1 to TRBJ1-1; D is ambiguous. The germline V and J ends were trimmed by 3 bases and 11 bases, with 4 bases remaining between them. Germline CDR1 is SQVTM and CDR2 is ANQGSEA. The CDR3 runs to 8 residues.

Ten or more counts support this clonotype. The genes are TRBV4-3 and TRBJ1-5, with D perhaps matching TRBD1 (6 bases). The CDR3 is 13 residues long. Germline CDR1 is LGHNA and CDR2 is YSLEER. Between the trimmed V and J ends, which lost 3 bases and 7 bases, there was a span of 10 bases. In nucleotides, the CDR3 is TGCGCCAGCAGCCAGGGGAGGGGGCAGCCCCAGCATTTT. This sequence encodes CASSQGRGQPQHF.

The V gene is TRBV9, the J gene TRBJ1-2; D ambiguous. Germline V gene lookup returns CDR1 SGDLS and CDR2 YYNGEE. This CDR3 region has 13 residues. V lost 0 bases, J lost 0 bases, and 3 bases lay in between. The CDR3 loop reads CASSVGTNYGYTF. CDR3 sequence (DNA): TGTGCCAGCAGCGTAGGGACTAACTATGGCTACACCTTC.

This clonotype has just a few counts. The rearrangement uses TRBV20-1 and TRBJ2-3; D remains unclear. CDR1 and CDR2 from the germline V gene are DFQATT and SNEGSKA (reference sequence). V was pared by 3 bases and J by 0 bases, with 7 bases between. The CDR3 runs to 13 residues. Written as DNA, the CDR3 is TGCAGTGCTAGGGGCGCAAGCACAGATACGCAGTATTTT. Translation: CSARGASTDTQYF.

The genes are TRBV20-1 and TRBJ1-5; no firm D call. CDR1 is DFQATT and CDR2 is SNEGSKA in the germline V gene (reference sequence). The CDR3 spans 13 residues. The V end lost 2 bases, the J end lost 7 bases, and 12 bases lay between the germline ends. Here the CDR3 DNA reads TGCAGTGCTAGATCTGGGGTAGGCCAGCCCCAGCATTTT. This translates into CSARSGVGQPQHF.

The chain combines TRBV20-1 with TRBJ1-2; D is uncertain. The CDR3 sequence is 12 residues long. Germline V CDR1 and CDR2: DFQATT, SNEGSKA (reference sequence). Trimming shortened V by 5 bases and J by 4 bases, and 11 bases separated the two germline ends. The CDR3 protein is CSARALSYGYTF. CDR3 DNA: TGCAGTGCTCGAGCGTTATCCTATGGCTACACCTTC.

This clonotype turned up a few times. The chain has TRBV5-5 and TRBJ1-1, with a tentative D call TRBD1 (5 bases). The CDR3 is 14 amino acids. Trimming pared 4 bases from V and 2 bases from J, leaving 12 bases between. CDR1 is SGHKS, CDR2 YYEKEE, per germline (reference sequence). The CDR3 here is CASSMTAFNTEAFF. CDR3 DNA: TGTGCCAGCAGCATGACAGCTTTTAACACTGAAGCTTTCTTT.

The chain couples TRBV20-1 to TRBJ1-2; the D gene is possibly TRBD1 (5 bases). CDR1 is DFQATT, CDR2 SNEGSKA, per germline (reference sequence). This CDR3 has 14 amino acids. V was cut by 3 bases and J by 5 bases, with 16 bases left in between. This chain's CDR3 is CSASGRVRVYGYTF. Written as DNA, the CDR3 is TGCAGTGCTAGCGGCAGGGTGCGGGTATATGGCTACACCTTC.

The chain combines TRBV7-6 with TRBJ1-5, with a weak D call TRBD1 (6 bases). Germline assignment: CDR1 SGHVS and CDR2 FNYEAQ. CDR3 size: 14 residues. Trimming cost V 1 base and J 9 bases, with 13 bases left between them. CDR3 sequence: CASSLERLTGPQHF. The CDR3 coding sequence is TGTGCCAGCAGCTTAGAGAGGTTGACAGGGCCCCAGCATTTT.